A selection of T cell receptor beta chains follows, all from one sample in a study of blood T cells in healthy people across ages. TCRdb reanalysed the 5' RACE reads using MiXCR and keeps one entry per CDR3 protein. The sample lists almost 1 million distinct CDR3 sequences, roughly 51% occurring once. Material: blood. The receptors here all came from a woman aged 55-69 years in good health. Both conserved end residues are part of each CDR3. D genes are given only for firm matches. Only some rows state a clone size, as once, few, many or a class for expanded clones.

j_call v_call clone_size cdr3_length d_call cdr3_aa cdr3_nt
TRBJ1-1 TRBV30 - 13 TRBD1 CAWDRTGWDEAFF TGTGCCTGGGACCGGACAGGGTGGGATGAAGCTTTCTTT
TRBJ1-1 TRBV6-2/TRBV6-3 few 13 - CASSSRGGFEAFF TGTGCCAGCAGTTCCCGAGGGGGATTCGAAGCTTTCTTT
TRBJ2-4 TRBV2 few 14 TRBD1 CASSGGQGANIQYF TGTGCCAGCAGTGGAGGACAGGGGGCGAACATTCAGTACTTC
TRBJ2-1 TRBV20-1 once 15 - CSARGYVVSLNEQFF TGCAGTGCTAGGGGGTATGTGGTGAGTCTCAATGAGCAGTTCTTC
TRBJ1-4 TRBV21-1 - 11 - CASEDGEKLFF TGTGCCAGCGAGGACGGTGAAAAACTGTTTTTT
TRBJ2-5 TRBV10-3 once 15 TRBD2 CAKLAGGLGYNEQYF TGTGCCAAATTAGCGGGAGGGCTCGGGTACAATGAGCAGTACTTC
TRBJ2-3 TRBV28 - 14 TRBD2 CASQSGSVTDTQYF TGTGCCAGCCAGAGCGGGAGCGTGACAGATACGCAGTATTTT
TRBJ1-2 TRBV4-3 few 15 TRBD1 CASSQDGTGDYGYTF TGCGCCAGCAGCCAAGATGGGACAGGGGACTATGGCTACACCTTC
TRBJ1-5 TRBV6-1 - 16 - CASSSYTQGDNQPQHF TGTGCCAGCAGTAGTTATACACAGGGAGACAATCAGCCCCAGCATTTT
TRBJ2-3 TRBV2 - 22 TRBD2 CASSENPPVTKQGLGPTDTQYF TGTGCCAGCAGTGAAAACCCACCGGTTACGAAGCAGGGACTAGGCCCCACAGATACGCAGTATTTT
TRBJ2-7 TRBV20-1 - 14 TRBD1 CSAGKPGQNYEQYF TGCAGTGCTGGAAAACCGGGACAGAACTACGAGCAGTACTTC
TRBJ2-7 TRBV3-1 - 13 - CASSRDPRGEQYF TGTGCCAGCAGCCGGGACCCCAGGGGCGAGCAGTACTTC
TRBJ2-1 TRBV20-1 - 12 - CSAPRKANEQFF TGCAGTGCTCCACGCAAGGCCAATGAGCAGTTCTTC
TRBJ2-1 TRBV15 - 16 - CATSRGSQSSYNEQFF TGTGCCACCAGCAGAGGCAGCCAGAGCTCCTACAATGAGCAGTTCTTC